Shown below are 18 T cell receptor beta chains from a single sample sequenced in a study of T cells in Graves' hyperthyroidism and ophthalmopathy. TCR beta CDR3 sequences were amplified from RNA transcripts. HTBI primers drove first-round RT-PCR of the TCR CDR3. TCRdb fed the multiplex PCR reads into MiXCR, producing one record per CDR3 protein. Here the sample spans around 600,000 distinct CDR3 sequences, about a sixth being singletons. Sequencing used blood. These receptors originate from a woman aged 25 to 39 with Graves' hyperthyroidism.

The J gene is TRBJ2-1, the V gene TRBV18; 10 nucleotides align to TRBD2. CDR3 length equals 19 residues. The germline V gene has CDR1 KGHSH and CDR2 LQKENI. V shed 4 bases and J 8 bases; nucleotides not matched to a gene: 20. The CDR3 sequence: CASSRRGQDLAGVRHEQFF. CDR3 coding DNA: TGTGCCAGCTCACGCAGGGGGCAAGATCTAGCGGGAGTACGGCATGAGCAGTTCTTC.

This clonotype showed up many times. V is TRBV7-3 and J is TRBJ2-1, with D unclear. This CDR3 contains 13 residues. Trimming cost V 4 bases and J 4 bases, with 8 bases left between them. Germline V lookup: CDR1 SGHTA, CDR2 FQGTGA. The CDR3 loop is CASSSQPYNEQFF. CDR3 nucleotide sequence: TGTGCCAGCAGCTCCCAACCATACAATGAGCAGTTCTTC.

This clonotype has more than one count but fewer than ten. A much larger clone is a single base away; this may be a read error. The chain combines TRBV5-5 with TRBJ1-1; 8 bases are a match to TRBD1. CDR1 and CDR2 (germline): SGHKS, YYEKEE (reference sequence). The V gene end was trimmed by 3 bases and the J gene end by 0 bases; junction bases not matched to a gene: 1. This CDR3 has 14 amino acids. CDR3 nucleotide sequence: TGTGCCAGCAGCTCGGACAGGGTGAACACTGAAGCTTTCTTT. This gives the protein CASSSDRVNTEAFF.

This rearrangement joins TRBV6-1 to TRBJ2-2; TRBD2 aligns across 11 bases. CDR3 size: 16 residues. V dropped 7 bases and J dropped 6; count of bases not matched to a gene: 10. Germline loops: CDR1 MNHNS, CDR2 SASEGT. The CDR3 is CASTLLAGGEAGELFF. CDR3 coding DNA: TGTGCCAGCACTCTCCTAGCGGGAGGAGAGGCCGGGGAGCTGTTTTTT.

This clonotype was observed at least ten times. The chain employs TRBV20-1 and TRBJ1-5; D unclear. CDR1 and CDR2 (germline): DFQATT, SNEGSKA (reference sequence). The CDR3 spans 11 residues. With 0 bases removed from V and 12 bases from J, the gap between germline ends came to 9 bases. The CDR3 DNA is TGCAGTGCTAGAGACGATCAAAGCCAGCATTTT. Residues: CSARDDQSQHF.

This clonotype was counted many times. This chain connects TRBV7-2 to TRBJ1-5; no firm D call. CDR1 and CDR2 from the germline V gene are SGHTA and FQGNSA. Trimming took 2 bases from V and 1 from J, leaving 9 bases between them. The CDR3 covers 15 residues. The CDR3 reads CASSLHGVSNQPQHF. The CDR3 DNA reads as TGTGCCAGCAGCTTACATGGGGTGAGCAATCAGCCCCAGCATTTT.

This clonotype was observed a handful of times. V is TRBV20-1 and J is TRBJ2-2, with a tentative D call TRBD2 (6 bases). V dropped 5 bases and J dropped 1 base, with 11 bases sitting between them. The CDR3 has 14 residues. Germline lookup yields CDR1 DFQATT and CDR2 SNEGSKA (reference sequence). The DNA for the CDR3 is TGCAGTGCTCCCACTAGCCTGAACACCGGGGAGCTGTTTTTT. It encodes CSAPTSLNTGELFF.

This clonotype turned up a few times. The genes are TRBV3-1 and TRBJ1-2; TRBD1 matches at 11 bases. This CDR3 comprises 17 residues. With 0 bases clipped from V and 4 bases from J, the junction kept 7 bases outside the gene matches. Germline-derived CDR1 and CDR2 are LGHDT and YNNKEL (reference sequence). CDR3 sequence (DNA): TGTGCCAGCAGCCAAGATATACTGGACAGGGGGCTCTATGGCTACACCTTC. Translated: CASSQDILDRGLYGYTF.

This clonotype was counted once. A much larger clonotype is one base distant, so this may be a read error. The chain recombines TRBV6-2 or TRBV6-3 with TRBJ2-1; the match to TRBD2 covers 8 bases. The J call is uncertain, as TRBJ2-7 better fits the DNA end. CDR1 is MNHEY, CDR2 SVGEGT, per germline. The CDR3 extends over 15 amino acids. The CDR3 spells CASAAQAGEYNEQYF. The CDR3 DNA sequence: TGTGCCAGCGCGGCACAAGCGGGAGAATACAATGAGCAGTACTTC.

The chain couples TRBV20-1 to TRBJ2-5; 11 bases agree with TRBD2. Germline CDR1 reads DFQATT; CDR2 reads SNEGSKA (reference sequence). This CDR3 region has 15 residues. J was trimmed by 4 bases and V by 3 bases; bases with no gene match: 7. CDR3 protein: CSASRTSGLSETQYF. The CDR3 coding sequence is TGCAGTGCTAGTCGGACTAGCGGGCTCTCAGAGACCCAGTACTTC.

This clonotype was detected many times. The chain couples TRBV11-2 to TRBJ2-7, with D possibly being TRBD1 (6 bases). Between the trimmed V and J ends, which lost 0 bases and 6 bases, there was a span of 15 bases. Germline V gene sequence: CDR1 SGHAT, CDR2 FQNNGV. The CDR3 length is 15 residues. The CDR3 region has the DNA TGTGCCAGCAGCTTAGAACAGGGCTCCCTGTCCGAGCAGTACTTC. Amino acids: CASSLEQGSLSEQYF.

This clonotype came up a few times. The CDR3: CASSPRGAEGGVDEQFF. The CDR3 DNA reads TGCGCCAGCAGCCCCCGGGGAGCGGAGGGGGGTGTGGATGAGCAGTTCTTC. V gene TRBV4-1 combines with J gene TRBJ2-1; D tentatively reads TRBD1 or TRBD2 (6 bases each). The CDR3 runs 17 residues. The germline V gene has CDR1 MGHRA and CDR2 YSYEKL. V was shortened by 4 bases and J by 8 bases, with 24 bases between the two germline ends.

The chain couples TRBV4-1 to TRBJ2-1, with 14 bases lining up with TRBD2. The ends lost 4 bases at V and 8 bases at J; junction bases unmatched: 10. There are 17 residues in the CDR3. Germline lookup yields CDR1 MGHRA and CDR2 YSYEKL. In DNA, the CDR3 is TGCGCCAGCAGCCCTACTCATGGGACTAGCGGGAGCGATGAGCAGTTCTTC. This gives the protein CASSPTHGTSGSDEQFF.

This clonotype has a count of ten or more. The V call is TRBV5-5, the J call TRBJ2-1; no clear D. The CDR3 runs to 13 residues. Trimming cost V 3 bases and J 10 bases, with 14 bases left between them. CDR1 SGHKS and CDR2 YYEKEE come from the germline V gene (reference sequence). CDR3 residues: CASSSLELGEQFF. In nucleotides, the CDR3 is TGTGCCAGCAGCTCCCTAGAATTGGGAGAGCAGTTCTTC. The full variable domain, its missing parts supplied by reference TRBV5-5 and TRBJ2-1, is DAGVTQSPTHLIKTRGQQVTLRCSPISGHKSVSWYQQVLGQGPQFIFQYYEKEERGRGNFPDRFSARQFPNYSSELNVNALLLGDSALYLCASSSLELGEQFFGPGTRLTVL.

This clonotype was detected ten times or more. V gene TRBV12-3 or TRBV12-4 combines with J gene TRBJ2-7, with 9 nucleotides matching TRBD1. The CDR3 extends over 15 amino acids. With 5 bases clipped from V and 2 bases from J, the junction kept 7 bases outside the gene matches. CDR3 coding DNA: TGTGCCAGCAGTGCGGTCGGGACAGGGACCTACGAGCAGTACTTC. Amino acid sequence: CASSAVGTGTYEQYF.

This clonotype was seen repeatedly, ten times or more. V and J are TRBV2 and TRBJ2-3; D ambiguous. Germline CDR1 and CDR2: SNHLY and FYNNEI. The length of the CDR3 is 15 residues. Trimming shortened V by 3 bases and J by 2 bases, and 12 bases separated the two germline ends. The CDR3 spells CASSEKGWDTDTQYF. In DNA form, the CDR3 reads TGTGCCAGCAGTGAGAAAGGATGGGACACAGATACGCAGTATTTT.

Remarks on this clonotype: One end of the junction varies from germline; a read error may be responsible. V and J are TRBV20-1 and TRBJ2-2, with 10 bases lining up with TRBD2. Germline CDR1 is DFQATT and CDR2 is SNEGSKA (reference sequence). The CDR3 has 16 residues. This chain's CDR3 is CSARAQREGRTGELFF. The DNA of the CDR3 is TGCAGTGCCAGAGCCCAGCGGGAGGGTCGTACCGGGGAGCTGTTTTTT.

The V gene is TRBV28, the J gene TRBJ1-5; possibly TRBD1 for D (5 bases). This CDR3 spans 14 amino acids. Germline lookup yields CDR1 MDHEN and CDR2 SYDVKM. Trimming took off 5 bases at V and 4 bases at J, with 12 bases between the two ends. The DNA of the CDR3 is TGTGCCAGCAGTCGACAGCTCCAGAATCAGCCCCAGCATTTT. This translates into CASSRQLQNQPQHF. Supplemented by reference TRBV28 and TRBJ1-5, the full variable domain reads DVKVTQSSRYLVKRTGEKVFLECVQDMDHENMFWYRQDPGLGLRLIYFSYDVKMKEKGDIPEGYSVSREKKERFSLILESASTNQTSMYLCASSRQLQNQPQHFGDGTRLSIL.